The sequence of this T cell receptor beta chain was determined in a study of blood T cell repertoires in COVID-19. At the level of the study: The origin of the acute and convalescent COVID-19 samples was the United States, Italy and Spain.

This clone has just one count. Participants were placed into cohorts based on the clinical history they reported. Assay: immunoSEQ multiplex PCR; the TCRdb copy retains only in-frame clones and omits some. In the table there are roughly 200,000 clones, 75% to 90% of which are singletons. The sequence was obtained from a man in his forties or fifties who had recovered from COVID-19. The material sequenced was PBMCs or T cells enriched from blood (not recorded which).

This chain's CDR3 is CASSLDTYSLGQAQETQYF. The CDR3 DNA sequence: TGTGCCAGCAGCTTAGATACGTACTCATTGGGACAGGCCCAAGAGACCCAGTACTTC. The gene calls are TRBV11-2 and TRBJ2-5; the match to TRBD1 covers 8 bases. Losses at the gene ends were 0 bases for V and 1 base for J; bases not matched to a gene: 13. This CDR3 spans 19 amino acids. The germline CDR1 and CDR2 sequences are SGHAT and FQNNGV.